The 22 T cell receptor beta chains below come from one sample, sequenced in a study of breast tumors, draining lymph nodes, adjacent tissues (dated by TCRdb to 2016 to 2017). The method behind the library was multiplex PCR. The reads were generated on an Illumina HiSeq 2000. The public reads were reanalyzed by TCRdb: fastp trimming at Q25, MiXCR alignment, in-frame beta chains only. Rows are combined by CDR3 protein, so each entry shows the most common genes and DNA. The sample contains 7,000 or so distinct CDR3 sequences, 43% of them found a single time. Around 44% of the sample is held by the ten biggest clonotypes. The sequenced sample consisted of tumor-adjacent breast tissue. The receptors come from a female donor with breast cancer. Some clones in this sample may be carry-over from other donors' samples.

V gene TRBV20-1 combines with J gene TRBJ1-6; the D gene is possibly TRBD1 (6 bases). The V end lost 6 bases, the J end lost 5 bases, and 11 bases lay between the germline ends. From germline, CDR1 is DFQATT and CDR2 SNEGSKA (reference sequence). The length of the CDR3 is 13 residues. The CDR3 DNA sequence: TGCAGTGCCCGAGGGACACATAATTCACCCCTCCACTTT. Translated: CSARGTHNSPLHF.

The chain has TRBV20-1 and TRBJ2-1; no clear D. Between the trimmed V and J ends, which lost 0 bases and 6 bases, there was a span of 9 bases. The CDR3 spans 13 residues. Germline lookup yields CDR1 DFQATT and CDR2 SNEGSKA (reference sequence). The DNA for the CDR3 is TGCAGTGCTAGAGATAGTCCCATCAATGAGCAGTTCTTC. Translating gives CSARDSPINEQFF.

This sequence joins TRBV30 and TRBJ2-2; unclear D gene. The CDR3 is made up of 14 amino acids. The germline V gene has CDR1 GTSNPN and CDR2 SVGIG (reference sequence). The V end was cut by 4 bases, the J end by 1 base, with 10 bases between. DNA of the CDR3: TGTGCCTGGATGGGCGTCATGAACACCGGGGAGCTGTTTTTT. Its protein product is CAWMGVMNTGELFF.

Turning to this clonotype: It may be a read error: a sequence one base away is much more abundant. The chain carries TRBV5-6 and TRBJ2-4, with D possibly TRBD2 on 5 matching bases. CDR3 length equals 18 residues. The germline V gene has CDR1 SGHDT and CDR2 YYEEEE. V was trimmed by 0 bases and J by 2 bases, leaving 18 bases between them. CDR3 DNA sequence: TGTGCCAGCAGCTTGGAACATGTGGATCGGGAAACCAAAAACATTCAGTACTTC. Protein: CASSLEHVDRETKNIQYF.

This clonotype has at least ten counts. The gene calls are TRBV4-1 and TRBJ2-1, with D perhaps matching TRBD2 (6 bases). The length of the CDR3 is 16 residues. Germline values: CDR1 MGHRA, CDR2 YSYEKL. V lost 2 bases and J lost 0, with 11 bases in between. The CDR3 nucleotides are TGCGCCAGCAGCCAACTCGGGACTGGCTCCTACAATGAGCAGTTCTTC. Its protein product is CASSQLGTGSYNEQFF.

Within the sample, this clonotype is medium-sized (0.01 to 0.1%). The V and J genes are TRBV12-3 or TRBV12-4 and TRBJ2-1; TRBD2 matches at 8 bases. V lost 1 base to trimming and J lost 16 bases; unmatched junction nucleotides: 6. There are 12 residues in the CDR3. CDR3: CASSLVTGLAFF. DNA of the CDR3: TGTGCCAGCAGTTTAGTTACCGGACTAGCTTTCTTC.

This sequence joins TRBV29-1 and TRBJ2-7; D perhaps matches TRBD1 (5 bases). This CDR3 contains 14 residues. V gave up 3 bases and J gave up 2 bases, with 14 bases separating them. Germline V gene data show CDR1 as SQVTM and CDR2 as ANQGSEA. In DNA, the CDR3 is TGCAGCGTTGACGCGACAGTCTCTGCCTACGAGCAGTACTTC. Protein: CSVDATVSAYEQYF.

This clonotype was observed many times. DNA of the CDR3: TGTGCCAGCAAACCTATAAACTCTGGGGCCAACGTCCTGACTTTC. This translates into CASKPINSGANVLTF. J is TRBJ2-6 and V is TRBV6-6; D unclear. Trimming left V 7 bases short and J 0 bases short, with 10 bases between. The CDR3 loop spans 15 amino acids. Germline V gene sequence: CDR1 MNHNY, CDR2 SVGAGI (reference sequence).

This chain joins TRBV7-9 and TRBJ2-2; 8 bases are a match to TRBD2. Trimming took 6 bases from V and 6 from J; bases not matched to a gene: 12. This CDR3 spans 16 amino acids. Germline CDR1 is SEHNR and CDR2 is FQNEAQ (reference sequence). In DNA form, the CDR3 reads TGTGCCAGCAGAGGAGGGGTTAGCGGGAAAGCCGGGGAGCTGTTTTTT. This gives the protein CASRGGVSGKAGELFF.

The chain uses TRBV24-1 and TRBJ2-5; 13 nucleotides align to TRBD2. Trimming removed 2 bases from V and 9 bases from J; junction bases left unmatched: 8. The germline gives CDR1 KGHDR, CDR2 SFDVKD. This CDR3 is built from 16 residues. CDR3 protein: CATSDWGLAGREAQYF. In nucleotides, the CDR3 is TGTGCCACCAGTGATTGGGGACTAGCGGGACGGGAAGCCCAGTACTTC.

The chain combines TRBV9 with TRBJ2-1; D is unresolved. Germline-derived CDR1 and CDR2 are SGDLS and YYNGEE. The CDR3 sequence is 11 residues long. Trimming cost V 2 bases and J 8 bases, with 5 bases left between them. The CDR3, as DNA: TGTGCCAGCAGCGTGGACGATGAGCAGTTCTTC. Translated: CASSVDDEQFF.

The V call is TRBV19, the J call TRBJ2-1; 7 bases line up with TRBD1. The CDR3 length is 14 residues. The V and J ends lost 6 bases and 5 bases, in that order; junction bases with no gene match: 7. Germline V lookup: CDR1 LNHDA, CDR2 SQIVND (reference sequence). The chain's CDR3 is CASSPPGQHNEQFF. The CDR3 DNA sequence: TGTGCCAGTAGCCCACCGGGACAGCACAATGAGCAGTTCTTC.

This sequence joins TRBV5-1 and TRBJ2-5; TRBD1 matches at 8 bases. The CDR3 is made up of 16 amino acids. Trimming removed 3 bases from V and 4 bases from J; junction bases left unmatched: 11. The germline V gene has CDR1 SGHRS and CDR2 YFSETQ. The CDR3 DNA reads TGCGCCAGCAGCTCGGCGGTAACAGGGGGGCGAGAGACCCAGTACTTC. Amino acids: CASSSAVTGGRETQYF.

In its sample, this clonotype was seen many times. The chain joins TRBV6-5 to TRBJ2-3; 7 bases align to TRBD1. This CDR3 is 13 amino acids long. Losses at the gene ends were 7 bases for V and 2 bases for J; bases not matched to a gene: 3. Per germline, CDR1 MNHEY and CDR2 SVGAGI. As DNA, the CDR3 is TGTGCCAGCAAGACAGGGAACACAGATACGCAGTATTTT. Its protein product is CASKTGNTDTQYF.

This clonotype was picked up one time. Being one base from a much bigger clone, this may be a read error. The chain couples TRBV30 to TRBJ2-3, with D possibly being TRBD2 (5 bases). Germline values: CDR1 GTSNPN, CDR2 SVGIG (reference sequence). CDR3 length equals 15 residues. Trimming removed 0 bases from V and 4 bases from J, with 14 bases in between. CDR3: CAWSVHGESADTQYF. The CDR3 DNA sequence: TGTGCCTGGAGTGTACACGGGGAGAGCGCAGATACGCAGTATTTT.

Ten or more counts support this clonotype. This rearrangement joins TRBV7-9 to TRBJ1-1, with 8 bases aligning to TRBD1. Germline values: CDR1 SEHNR, CDR2 FQNEAQ (reference sequence). V shed 3 bases, J shed 4 bases, and the junction held 1 base outside the gene matches. CDR3 length equals 13 residues. The CDR3 sequence: CASSFTGGTEAFF. The CDR3 DNA sequence: TGTGCCAGCAGCTTTACAGGGGGCACTGAAGCTTTCTTT. Full variable domain (rest looked up from reference TRBV7-9 and TRBJ1-1): DTGVSQNPRHKITKRGQNVTFRCDPISEHNRLYWYRQTLGQGPEFLTYFQNEAQLEKSRLLSDRFSAERPKGSFSTLEIQRTEQGDSAMYLCASSFTGGTEAFFGQGTRLTVV.

This sequence joins TRBV9 and TRBJ2-1; 8 positions agree with TRBD2. The V gene end was trimmed by 3 bases and the J gene end by 7 bases; junction bases not matched to a gene: 9. The germline V gene has CDR1 SGDLS and CDR2 YYNGEE. The CDR3 spans 15 residues. The CDR3 coding sequence is TGTGCCAGCAGCGCTTCGTCCGGGACTAGAAATGAGCAGTTCTTC. Protein product: CASSASSGTRNEQFF.

The CDR3 loop is CASSLGNRNEQFF. As DNA, the CDR3 is TGTGCCAGCAGCTTGGGGAATCGGAATGAGCAGTTCTTC. This rearrangement joins TRBV5-6 to TRBJ2-1; D call uncertain. Trimming removed 0 bases at V and 7 bases at J, with 8 bases between. The germline CDR1 and CDR2 sequences are SGHDT and YYEEEE. This CDR3 region has 13 residues.

Relative to its sample, this clonotype is medium-sized. The rearrangement links TRBV15 to TRBJ2-1, with 11 bases lining up with TRBD2. Germline loops: CDR1 LNHNV, CDR2 YYDKDF (reference sequence). This CDR3 is 14 amino acids long. Trimming at V came to 8 bases and at J to 5 bases, leaving 5 bases not matched to a gene. This chain's CDR3 is CATRGTSGHNEQFF. The DNA of the CDR3 is TGTGCCACCCGCGGGACTAGCGGACACAATGAGCAGTTCTTC.

Within the sample, this clonotype is medium-sized. The chain combines TRBV20-1 with TRBJ1-6; 9 positions agree with TRBD1. Germline V gene sequence: CDR1 DFQATT, CDR2 SNEGSKA (reference sequence). CDR3 size: 16 residues. The trim removed 0 bases at V and 9 bases at J, leaving 9 bases unmatched. This chain's CDR3 is CSAREPGQGPTSPLHF. The CDR3, as DNA: TGCAGTGCTAGAGAGCCGGGACAGGGACCCACTTCACCCCTCCACTTT.

By sample share, this clonotype is medium-sized. The chain recombines TRBV6-6 with TRBJ2-7; 9 nucleotides match TRBD2. This CDR3 is built from 15 residues. Germline V gene sequence: CDR1 MNHNY, CDR2 SVGAGI (reference sequence). V lost 0 bases and J lost 5; bases outside the gene matches: 5. This CDR3 reads CASSYSLAGADEQYF. Here the CDR3 DNA reads TGTGCCAGCAGTTACTCTTTAGCGGGAGCGGACGAGCAGTACTTC.

For the CDR3, the DNA is TGCGCCAGCAGCTCTAGGACAGGGGAGCAGTACTTC. Translating gives CASSSRTGEQYF. The rearrangement uses TRBV5-1 and TRBJ2-7; 8 bases match TRBD1. CDR3 length: 12 residues. Per germline, CDR1 SGHRS and CDR2 YFSETQ. The trim removed 3 bases at V and 7 bases at J, leaving 3 bases unmatched. Full variable domain (rest looked up from reference TRBV5-1 and TRBJ2-7): KAGVTQTPRYLIKTRGQQVTLSCSPISGHRSVSWYQQTPGQGLQFLFEYFSETQRNKGNFPGRFSGRQFSNSRSEMNVSTLELGDSALYLCASSSRTGEQYFGPGTRLTVT.